This T cell receptor beta chain is from a study of identical twins. A single record per CDR3 protein comes from TCRdb applying MiXCR to the 5' RACE reads. The repertoire consists of about 330,000 distinct CDR3 sequences, with 10% to 15% occurring once and the leading ten covering roughly 7.8%. J was trimmed by 5 bases and V by 10 bases; bases with no gene match: 10. The CDR3 runs 14 residues. Germline V CDR1 and CDR2: SEHNR, FQNEAQ (reference sequence). This sample was also put to use in a study of yellow fever vaccine responses in identical twins.

V and J are TRBV7-9 and TRBJ2-5, with TRBD1 identical over 10 bases. This sequence originates from a woman aged 18-29 years in good health. Sequencing was carried out using CD8+ T cells sorted from blood. CDR3 DNA: TGTGCCACCCAGACAGGGGGCGCTGGGGAGACCCAGTACTTC. It translates to CATQTGGAGETQYF.